The 5 T cell receptor beta chains listed next were all sequenced from one sample in a study of blood T cell repertoires in COVID-19. Method: immunoSEQ multiplex PCR; TCRdb's copy keeps in-frame clones and lacks some. The sample records 100,000 to 150,000 clones, roughly 90% being singletons. The sample consisted of peripheral blood. The source is a man aged 50-60 years with COVID-19, enrolled during active disease.

The V gene is TRBV5-4, the J gene TRBJ2-1; 10 bases map to TRBD1. The germline V gene encodes CDR1 SGHNT and CDR2 YYREEE (reference sequence). V lost 1 base and J lost 1; bases outside the gene matches: 2. This CDR3 is 16 amino acids long. This chain's CDR3 is CASSLRQGASYNEQFF. CDR3 DNA sequence: TGTGCCAGCAGCTTGAGACAGGGGGCATCCTACAATGAGCAGTTCTTC.

This clone was counted once. The chain couples TRBV2 to TRBJ1-5; D remains unclear. This CDR3 has 14 amino acids. Trimming took 6 bases from V and 0 from J, leaving 9 bases between them. CDR1 and CDR2 from the germline V gene are SNHLY and FYNNEI. The CDR3 spells CASREEYSNQPQHF. CDR3 nucleotides: TGTGCCAGCAGGGAGGAGTATAGCAATCAGCCCCAGCATTTT.

The chain links TRBV9 to TRBJ2-3; 7 bases are a match to TRBD2. Germline V lookup: CDR1 SGDLS, CDR2 YYNGEE. This CDR3 comprises 14 residues. J was trimmed by 4 bases and V by 5 bases; bases with no gene match: 7. CDR3 loop: CASSPSGMSDTQYF. CDR3 DNA sequence: TGTGCCAGCAGTCCTAGCGGTATGTCAGATACGCAGTATTTT.

The J gene is TRBJ2-5, the V gene TRBV7-2, with a weak D call TRBD1 (5 bases). The CDR3 is made up of 14 amino acids. V shed 1 base and J shed 2 bases, with 8 bases lying between them. Germline V CDR1 and CDR2: SGHTA, FQGNSA. The CDR3 protein is CASSLVQGQETQYF. The CDR3 nucleotides read TGTGCCAGCAGCTTAGTCCAGGGTCAAGAGACCCAGTACTTC. Full variable domain (missing parts from reference TRBV7-2 and TRBJ2-5): GAGVSQSPSNKVTEKGKDVELRCDPISGHTALYWYRQSLGQGLEFLIYFQGNSAPDKSGLPSDRFSAERTGGSVSTLTIQRTQQEDSAVYLCASSLVQGQETQYFGPGTRLLVL.

The gene calls are TRBV5-1 and TRBJ2-1; D not resolved. This CDR3 contains 13 residues. Trimming cost V 4 bases and J 5 bases, with 10 bases left between them. Germline V gene sequence: CDR1 SGHRS, CDR2 YFSETQ. This CDR3 is CASSTVGDNEQFF. For the CDR3, the DNA is TGCGCCAGCAGCACGGTAGGAGACAATGAGCAGTTCTTC.